A single sample is the source of the 17 T cell receptor beta chains below, sequenced in a study of T cells in Graves' hyperthyroidism and ophthalmopathy. Amplification of TCR beta CDR3 regions used RNA as the template. HTBI primers were employed in a first-round RT-PCR of the TCR CDR3. From the multiplex PCR reads, TCRdb called clonotypes with MiXCR, one entry per CDR3 protein. The sample contains about 640,000 distinct CDR3 sequences, less than 25% of which appear only once. The sample was blood. These receptor sequences come from a man aged 25-45 years with Graves' ophthalmopathy.

This clonotype has just a few counts. The chain employs TRBV20-1 and TRBJ2-2; weak D call: TRBD2 (5 bases). V lost 2 bases, J lost 0 bases, and 10 bases lay in between. The CDR3 has 15 amino acids. Germline values: CDR1 DFQATT, CDR2 SNEGSKA (reference sequence). CDR3 in DNA: TGCAGTGCTAGATATGCGGGCCCGAACACCGGGGAGCTGTTTTTT. Residues: CSARYAGPNTGELFF.

CDR3 nucleotide sequence: TGCGCCAGCAGCCACGACACTAGCACAGGAAAGACCCAGTACTTC. Protein: CASSHDTSTGKTQYF. The chain joins TRBV4-3 to TRBJ2-5; D might be TRBD2 (6 bases). V was clipped by 3 bases and J by 6 bases, with 17 bases between them. Germline CDR1 is LGHNA and CDR2 is YSLEER. The CDR3 contains 15 residues.

This clonotype occurred a few times. This chain connects TRBV29-1 to TRBJ2-3; D is perhaps TRBD2 (6 bases). Deletions cut 4 bases from V and 4 bases from J, with 12 bases between. The CDR3 contains 13 residues. From germline, CDR1 is SQVTM and CDR2 ANQGSEA. The CDR3 DNA is TGCAGCGTTGTACTAGCTTTATCAGATACGCAGTATTTT. This encodes CSVVLALSDTQYF.

CDR3 residues: CASSRDSLTYNEQFF. The CDR3 DNA sequence: TGTGCCAGCAGTAGGGACTCATTAACCTACAATGAGCAGTTCTTC. The chain is built from TRBV12-3 or TRBV12-4 and TRBJ2-1; D is perhaps TRBD2 (6 bases). This CDR3 spans 15 amino acids. Trimming removed 5 bases at V and 2 bases at J, with 13 bases between.

This clonotype was found many times. The V gene is TRBV28, the J gene TRBJ1-5, with D uncertain. Germline V CDR1 and CDR2: MDHEN, SYDVKM. This CDR3 has 13 residues. V lost 3 bases and J 7 bases, leaving 10 bases between the germline ends. This chain's CDR3 is CASSFGRSQPQHF. The CDR3 DNA is TGTGCCAGCAGTTTTGGCAGATCCCAGCCCCAGCATTTT.

V is TRBV12-3 or TRBV12-4 and J is TRBJ2-1; D possibly matches TRBD1 or TRBD2 (6 bases each). The V gene lost 2 bases and the J gene lost 0 bases, with 26 bases spanning the gap. The CDR3 has 21 amino acids. The CDR3 protein is CASSLFAGRGSGGSSYNEQFF. The CDR3 DNA reads TGTGCCAGCAGTTTATTCGCGGGCAGGGGAAGTGGAGGGAGCTCCTACAATGAGCAGTTCTTC.

DNA for the CDR3: TGTGCCAGCAGTCGGACAGAAGACTACGAGCAGTACTTC. It codes for CASSRTEDYEQYF. The V call is TRBV6-2 or TRBV6-3, the J call TRBJ2-7; maybe TRBD1 (6 bases). The CDR3 sequence is 13 residues long. Trimming removed 5 bases from V and 3 bases from J, with 11 bases in between. Germline V gene data show CDR1 as MNHEY and CDR2 as SVGEGT.

V is TRBV13 and J is TRBJ2-2; TRBD2 agrees at 10 bases. Germline CDR1 is PRHDT and CDR2 is FYEKMQ (reference sequence). V gave up 7 bases and J gave up 4 bases; unmatched junction bases: 12. CDR3 length: 17 residues. The DNA for the CDR3 is TGTGCCAGCAAAGGACTAGCGGACTCCAGGGGCACCGGGGAGCTGTTTTTT. This encodes CASKGLADSRGTGELFF.

The rearrangement joins TRBV7-9 to TRBJ1-1; D is perhaps TRBD1 (6 bases). This CDR3 has 13 residues. The V and J ends lost 5 bases and 10 bases respectively, with 17 bases between them. The germline gives CDR1 SEHNR, CDR2 FQNEAQ (reference sequence). Here the CDR3 reads CASSRRDISGAFF. The CDR3 DNA sequence: TGTGCCAGCAGCCGACGGGACATCTCGGGAGCTTTCTTT. Full variable domain (outside the CDR3, taken from reference TRBV7-9 and TRBJ1-1): DTGVSQNPRHKITKRGQNVTFRCDPISEHNRLYWYRQTLGQGPEFLTYFQNEAQLEKSRLLSDRFSAERPKGSFSTLEIQRTEQGDSAMYLCASSRRDISGAFFGQGTRLTVV.

In its sample, this clonotype was seen many times. The chain recombines TRBV6-2 or TRBV6-3 with TRBJ2-7, with TRBD2 identical over 11 bases. In germline, CDR1 is MNHEY, CDR2 SVGEGT. Losses at the gene ends were 2 bases for V and 3 bases for J; bases not matched to a gene: 0. CDR3 length equals 14 residues. The CDR3 bases are TGTGCCAGCAGTTACGGGACTAGCGGCTACGAGCAGTACTTC. This translates into CASSYGTSGYEQYF.

This clonotype was picked up a small number of times. The chain couples TRBV5-6 to TRBJ2-3, with 7 bases identical to TRBD2. Per the germline V gene, CDR1 is SGHDT and CDR2 is YYEEEE. The CDR3 runs 14 residues. After removal of 2 bases from V and 6 bases from J, the junction contained 6 bases not matched to a gene. The CDR3 here is CASSLEGRGDTQYF. DNA for the CDR3: TGTGCCAGCAGCTTAGAGGGGCGGGGGGATACGCAGTATTTT.

The rearrangement links TRBV11-1 to TRBJ1-1; D possibly corresponds to TRBD1 (6 bases). The CDR3 runs 14 residues. The germline V gene has CDR1 SGHAT and CDR2 FQDESV (reference sequence). The V gene lost 5 bases and the J gene lost 7 bases, with 17 bases spanning the gap. The CDR3 spells CASSKPLVDSEAFF. CDR3 DNA: TGTGCCAGCAGCAAACCCCTTGTGGACAGTGAAGCTTTCTTT.

The chain couples TRBV12-5 to TRBJ1-5, with D hard to call. Germline CDR1 reads LGHNT; CDR2 reads FRNRAP. The V end was cut by 2 bases, the J end by 8 bases, with 10 bases between. The CDR3 is 13 residues long. Written as DNA, the CDR3 is TGTGCTAGTGGTTTGCGAGGAGGTAAGCCCCAGCATTTT. It specifies CASGLRGGKPQHF. Supplemented by reference TRBV12-5 and TRBJ1-5, the full variable domain reads DARVTQTPRHKVTEMGQEVTMRCQPILGHNTVFWYRQTMMQGLELLAYFRNRAPLDDSGMPKDRFSAEMPDATLATLKIQPSEPRDSAVYFCASGLRGGKPQHFGDGTRLSIL.

The genes are TRBV18 and TRBJ1-1; 7 bases are shared with TRBD1. Germline values: CDR1 KGHSH, CDR2 LQKENI. CDR3 size: 14 residues. Trimming removed 5 bases from V and 4 bases from J; junction bases left unmatched: 7. The CDR3 loop is CASSEGGEGTEAFF. CDR3 DNA: TGTGCCAGCTCAGAAGGGGGCGAGGGCACTGAAGCTTTCTTT.

This clonotype was found many times. The V and J genes are TRBV2 and TRBJ2-7, with D possibly matching TRBD2 (8 bases). The ends were cut back, 4 bases at V and 0 bases at J, with 16 bases in the middle. This CDR3 spans 16 amino acids. The germline V gene encodes CDR1 SNHLY and CDR2 FYNNEI. The CDR3 bases are TGTGCCAGCAGTGGGGACAGAACTAGCGGCTCCTACGAGCAGTACTTC. It is translated as CASSGDRTSGSYEQYF.

This clonotype turned up a few times. The chain carries TRBV12-3 or TRBV12-4 and TRBJ2-7, with a weak D call TRBD1 (5 bases). The CDR3 covers 12 residues. V lost 6 bases and J lost 6, with 12 bases in between. The CDR3 region has the DNA TGTGCCAGCAGCACCCGCAGGGCCGAGCAGTACTTC. Amino acid sequence: CASSTRRAEQYF.

This clonotype appeared a few times. The J gene is TRBJ1-1, the V gene TRBV6-1; no clear D. CDR3 length: 13 amino acids. V lost 2 bases and J lost 3, with 7 bases in between. Germline V gene data show CDR1 as MNHNS and CDR2 as SASEGT. CDR3 sequence reads: CASSETGYTEAFF. Written as DNA, the CDR3 is TGTGCCAGCAGTGAAACGGGATACACTGAAGCTTTCTTT.